Listed below are T cell receptor beta chains from one sample, sequenced in a study of HIV-infected patients and healthy controls. Using its own MiXCR run on the 5' RACE reads, TCRdb lists one record per CDR3 protein. The sample includes over 55,000 distinct CDR3 sequences, about a sixth of them seen just once. The sequenced material came from CD4+ T cells from blood. Source of these receptors: a human donor in good health. Both conserved end residues are part of each CDR3. The D gene is left open where the match is weak. Size values are once, few and many counts, or a class for expanded clones, and some rows have none.

D gene: -
J gene: TRBJ1-1
V gene: TRBV18
clone size: -
CDR3 DNA: TGTGCCAGCTCACCACTCACAGGAGCGAACACTGAAGCTTTCTTT
CDR3 protein: CASSPLTGANTEAFF

D gene: -
J gene: TRBJ1-2
V gene: TRBV20-1
clone size: many
CDR3 DNA: TGCAGTGCTAGAGGGGGGTTGGCAGGTCCTAGCTATGGCTACACCTTC
CDR3 protein: CSARGGLAGPSYGYTF

D gene: -
J gene: TRBJ2-5
V gene: TRBV28
clone size: few
CDR3 DNA: TGTGCCAGCTCCGGGGTCGGAGAGACCCAGTACTTC
CDR3 protein: CASSGVGETQYF

D gene: TRBD2
J gene: TRBJ2-1
V gene: TRBV6-2/TRBV6-3
clone size: few
CDR3 DNA: TGTGCCAGCAGTTACTCGAGTTATGCGGCGGGGGGTCGCTCCTACAATGAGCAGTTCTTC
CDR3 protein: CASSYSSYAAGGRSYNEQFF

D gene: -
J gene: TRBJ2-6
V gene: TRBV27
clone size: -
CDR3 DNA: TGTGCCAGCAGTCCCCCGCAACAGACCAGCTCTGGGACCAACGTCCTGACTTTC
CDR3 protein: CASSPPQQTSSGTNVLTF

D gene: TRBD2
J gene: TRBJ2-1
V gene: TRBV24-1
clone size: -
CDR3 DNA: TGTGCCACGAGTACAAAAAGCGGGAGGACCTACAATGAGCAGTTCTTC
CDR3 protein: CATSTKSGRTYNEQFF

D gene: -
J gene: TRBJ1-1
V gene: TRBV6-2/TRBV6-3
clone size: -
CDR3 DNA: TGTGCCAGCAGTTCGACGACAATTTCCAGGGGTTTGAACACTGAAGCTTTCTTT
CDR3 protein: CASSSTTISRGLNTEAFF

D gene: -
J gene: TRBJ2-1
V gene: TRBV20-1
clone size: -
CDR3 DNA: TGCAGTGCTAGTAGTCTGGCTCCTGAGCAGTTCTTC
CDR3 protein: CSASSLAPEQFF

D gene: -
J gene: TRBJ2-6
V gene: TRBV25-1
clone size: few
CDR3 DNA: TGTGCCACCGAAACAGGGCGTGGGGCCAACGTCCTGACTTTC
CDR3 protein: CATETGRGANVLTF

D gene: -
J gene: TRBJ1-2
V gene: TRBV29-1
clone size: -
CDR3 DNA: TGCAGCGTTGGGGGCGTCAGGAGTGGGGGATATTATGGCTACACCTTC
CDR3 protein: CSVGGVRSGGYYGYTF

D gene: -
J gene: TRBJ2-7
V gene: TRBV7-6
clone size: few
CDR3 DNA: TGTGCCAGCAGCTTGAGCTGGGACTCCGAGCAGTACTTC
CDR3 protein: CASSLSWDSEQYF

D gene: TRBD1
J gene: TRBJ1-5
V gene: TRBV12-3/TRBV12-4
clone size: -
CDR3 DNA: TGTGCCAGCAGTTTAAGTCATGCGGGACAGGGTTCCCAGCCCCAGCATTTT
CDR3 protein: CASSLSHAGQGSQPQHF

D gene: -
J gene: TRBJ1-5
V gene: TRBV19
clone size: -
CDR3 DNA: TGTGCCAGTAGTATAATGGGGCAAAGAGGAGGCAATCAGCCCCAGCATTTT
CDR3 protein: CASSIMGQRGGNQPQHF

D gene: TRBD1
J gene: TRBJ1-5
V gene: TRBV25-1
clone size: few
CDR3 DNA: TGTGCCAGCAGGGCTGGGACAGGTGATCAGCCCCAGCATTTT
CDR3 protein: CASRAGTGDQPQHF

D gene: -
J gene: TRBJ1-5
V gene: TRBV27
clone size: many
CDR3 DNA: TGTGCCAGCAGGTCCGGGGGGCAGCCCCAGCATTTT
CDR3 protein: CASRSGGQPQHF

D gene: -
J gene: TRBJ1-6
V gene: TRBV20-1
clone size: -
CDR3 DNA: TGCAGTGCTAGAGATGGAAGCAGCCTTCTGTATAATTCACCCCTCCACTTT
CDR3 protein: CSARDGSSLLYNSPLHF

D gene: TRBD1
J gene: TRBJ2-5
V gene: TRBV24-1
clone size: -
CDR3 DNA: TGTGCCACCAGTGATAATTACGGGACAGACCAAGAGACCCAGTACTTC
CDR3 protein: CATSDNYGTDQETQYF

D gene: -
J gene: TRBJ1-1
V gene: TRBV20-1
clone size: few
CDR3 DNA: TGCAGTGCTAGATCCCAAAGGGGGTGGTCTGAAGCTTTCTTT
CDR3 protein: CSARSQRGWSEAFF

D gene: TRBD1
J gene: TRBJ1-1
V gene: TRBV6-5
clone size: few
CDR3 DNA: TGTGCCAGCAGTAGTCGAACAGGGGCGGGAATGGTGAACACTGAAGCTTTCTTT
CDR3 protein: CASSSRTGAGMVNTEAFF

D gene: -
J gene: TRBJ2-7
V gene: TRBV20-1
clone size: many
CDR3 DNA: TGCAGTGCTAGAGATTTCCAGGGGTCCTACGAGCAGTACTTC
CDR3 protein: CSARDFQGSYEQYF

D gene: TRBD2
J gene: TRBJ2-1
V gene: TRBV5-1
clone size: -
CDR3 DNA: TGCGCCAGCAGCTTACGGGAGGCAATTAATGAGCAGTTCTTC
CDR3 protein: CASSLREAINEQFF

D gene: TRBD1
J gene: TRBJ2-4
V gene: TRBV7-2
clone size: few
CDR3 DNA: TGTGCCAGCAGCAACCCGACAGGGGGCACGAACATTCAGTACTTC
CDR3 protein: CASSNPTGGTNIQYF

D gene: -
J gene: TRBJ1-1
V gene: TRBV3-1
clone size: -
CDR3 DNA: TGTGCCAGCAGCCAAGATGACAGGAACACTGAAGCTTTCTTT
CDR3 protein: CASSQDDRNTEAFF

D gene: TRBD1
J gene: TRBJ1-2
V gene: TRBV6-5
clone size: few
CDR3 DNA: TGTGCCAGCCGGGACAGGGGGTATGGCTACACCTTC
CDR3 protein: CASRDRGYGYTF

D gene: -
J gene: TRBJ1-1
V gene: TRBV11-2
clone size: many
CDR3 DNA: TGTGCCAGCAGCTTAAGGGAACAGGGCTACACTGAAGCTTTCTTT
CDR3 protein: CASSLREQGYTEAFF

D gene: -
J gene: TRBJ2-3
V gene: TRBV9
clone size: few
CDR3 DNA: TGTGCCAGCAGCGTAGTAGCGGATACGCAGTATTTT
CDR3 protein: CASSVVADTQYF

D gene: -
J gene: TRBJ2-4
V gene: TRBV6-1
clone size: many
CDR3 DNA: TGTGCCAGCAAGTCAGGGGCTGGGAAAAACATTCAGTACTTC
CDR3 protein: CASKSGAGKNIQYF

D gene: TRBD2
J gene: TRBJ2-1
V gene: TRBV14
clone size: few
CDR3 DNA: TGTGCCAGCAGTCAGACTAGCGGGGCCTACAATGAGCAGTTCTTC
CDR3 protein: CASSQTSGAYNEQFF

D gene: TRBD1
J gene: TRBJ2-7
V gene: TRBV28
clone size: -
CDR3 DNA: TGTGCCAGCAAAACAGGGGTCTACGAGCAGTACTTC
CDR3 protein: CASKTGVYEQYF

D gene: -
J gene: TRBJ2-5
V gene: TRBV7-2
clone size: many
CDR3 DNA: TGTGCCAGCAGCTCCCGACAGGACTGGGGTGAGACCCAGTACTTC
CDR3 protein: CASSSRQDWGETQYF

D gene: -
J gene: TRBJ2-1
V gene: TRBV6-5
clone size: many
CDR3 DNA: TGTGCCAGCAGTTACTTGGCAGGGACGAATGAGCAGTTCTTC
CDR3 protein: CASSYLAGTNEQFF

D gene: TRBD1
J gene: TRBJ1-1
V gene: TRBV19
clone size: -
CDR3 DNA: TGTGCCAGTAGTACGGGACAGCTGAACACTGAAGCTTTCTTT
CDR3 protein: CASSTGQLNTEAFF

D gene: -
J gene: TRBJ1-3
V gene: TRBV18
clone size: -
CDR3 DNA: TGTGCCAGCTCCTCCGGTGTCGGCGGGGATGGAAACACCATATATTTT
CDR3 protein: CASSSGVGGDGNTIYF

D gene: TRBD1
J gene: TRBJ1-1
V gene: TRBV20-1
clone size: -
CDR3 DNA: TGCAGTGCTAGTAGAAAGCAGGGGGTTCAGACTGAAGCTTTCTTT
CDR3 protein: CSASRKQGVQTEAFF

D gene: -
J gene: TRBJ1-1
V gene: TRBV3-1
clone size: -
CDR3 DNA: TGTGCCAGCGCCCCCAATGGAGACACTGAAGCTTTCTTT
CDR3 protein: CASAPNGDTEAFF

D gene: TRBD2
J gene: TRBJ2-1
V gene: TRBV18
clone size: few
CDR3 DNA: TGTGCCAGCTCACCTAGCGGGCAAAGGAATGAGCAGTTCTTC
CDR3 protein: CASSPSGQRNEQFF

D gene: -
J gene: TRBJ1-1
V gene: TRBV12-3/TRBV12-4
clone size: -
CDR3 DNA: TGTGCCAGCAGTTCCCAGGGCTTCCAGAACACTGAAGCTTTCTTT
CDR3 protein: CASSSQGFQNTEAFF

D gene: -
J gene: TRBJ1-1
V gene: TRBV20-1
clone size: -
CDR3 DNA: TGCAGTGCTAGTCCCAGGGAGGACACTGAAGCTTTCTTT
CDR3 protein: CSASPREDTEAFF

D gene: -
J gene: TRBJ2-2
V gene: TRBV19
clone size: few
CDR3 DNA: TGTGCCAGTAGTATTTTGTCGACAGGCTCCGGGGAGCTGTTTTTT
CDR3 protein: CASSILSTGSGELFF

D gene: -
J gene: TRBJ1-2
V gene: TRBV4-2
clone size: -
CDR3 DNA: TGTGCCAGCAGCCAAGATTCGAGGGGTAACTATGGCTACACCTTC
CDR3 protein: CASSQDSRGNYGYTF

D gene: TRBD2
J gene: TRBJ2-3
V gene: TRBV11-1
clone size: few
CDR3 DNA: TGTGCCAGCAGGCGGTCGAGGGGACTAGCAACAGATACGCAGTATTTT
CDR3 protein: CASRRSRGLATDTQYF

D gene: TRBD2
J gene: TRBJ2-7
V gene: TRBV7-9
clone size: few
CDR3 DNA: TGTGCCAGCAGCTTAGCGGCTGGGCTAGCGGGAGTGTACGAGCAGTACTTC
CDR3 protein: CASSLAAGLAGVYEQYF

D gene: -
J gene: TRBJ2-3
V gene: TRBV20-1
clone size: -
CDR3 DNA: TGCAGTGCTAGAGATCCCCTAAACCCCACAGATACGCAGTATTTT
CDR3 protein: CSARDPLNPTDTQYF

D gene: -
J gene: TRBJ2-5
V gene: TRBV6-6
clone size: -
CDR3 DNA: TGTGCCAGCAGTTACCTGGGGGTAGGAGAGACCCAGTACTTC
CDR3 protein: CASSYLGVGETQYF

D gene: -
J gene: TRBJ2-5
V gene: TRBV18
clone size: -
CDR3 DNA: TGTGCCAGCTCATGGACAGCAACCCAAGAGACCCAGTACTTC
CDR3 protein: CASSWTATQETQYF

D gene: -
J gene: TRBJ1-2
V gene: TRBV6-6
clone size: few
CDR3 DNA: TGTGCCAGCAGCCCTCAACAGAGCTATGGCTACACCTTC
CDR3 protein: CASSPQQSYGYTF

D gene: -
J gene: TRBJ1-5
V gene: TRBV14
clone size: few
CDR3 DNA: TGTGCCAGCAGCCAGAGAAATCAGCCCCAGCATTTT
CDR3 protein: CASSQRNQPQHF

D gene: TRBD1
J gene: TRBJ2-3
V gene: TRBV7-2
clone size: -
CDR3 DNA: TGTGCCAGCAGCTTAGGACAGGGCCCAGATACGCAGTATTTT
CDR3 protein: CASSLGQGPDTQYF